The 26 T cell receptor beta chains below all came from one sample that was sequenced in a study of human thymus T cells. The repertoire was sequenced with immunoSEQ multiplex PCR; TCRdb's copy has only in-frame clones and lacks some. The top ten hold about 0.12% of the sample, which has tens of thousands of clones, over 85% seen once. Sequenced input: blood. The receptors come from a boy younger than two with a congenital heart defect but otherwise immunologically healthy.

The chain uses TRBV20-1 and TRBJ2-5, with unresolved D. V lost 8 bases and J lost 8, with 12 bases in between. This CDR3 contains 10 residues. Germline CDR1 DFQATT, CDR2 SNEGSKA (reference sequence). The CDR3 DNA is TGCAGTTTGAGCCGAGAAACCCAGTACTTC. Its translation: CSLSRETQYF.

Comments on this clone: The junction and the germline gene differ at one end; a read error may be behind it. The chain joins TRBV30 to TRBJ2-2; D is perhaps TRBD1 (6 bases). The CDR3 covers 14 residues. Germline CDR1 and CDR2: GTSNPN and SVGIG (reference sequence). The CDR3 DNA follows: TGTGTCTGGAGCAACGGCAGGGGTGGTGGGGAGCTGTTTTTT. Protein: CVWSNGRGGGELFF.

A single count supports this clone. V and J are TRBV7-9 and TRBJ2-3; D possibly corresponds to TRBD2 (5 bases). The CDR3 is 13 residues long. CDR1 SEHNR and CDR2 FQNEAQ come from the germline V gene (reference sequence). V was shortened by 2 bases and J by 6 bases, with 9 bases between the two germline ends. DNA for the CDR3: TGTGCCAGCAGCTTACGTGGGGAGGATACGCAGTATTTT. Protein: CASSLRGEDTQYF.

This chain uses TRBV2 with TRBJ2-5; 7 nucleotides match TRBD1. The V gene end was trimmed by 1 base and the J gene end by 2 bases; junction bases not matched to a gene: 4. The CDR3 covers 15 residues. In germline, CDR1 is SNHLY, CDR2 FYNNEI. Here the CDR3 DNA reads TGTGCCAGCAGTGAAGACAGGGGAATACAAGAGACCCAGTACTTC. This sequence encodes CASSEDRGIQETQYF.

This chain joins TRBV11-3 and TRBJ2-2; D tentatively fits TRBD1 or TRBD2 (5 bases each). CDR1 is SGHNT, CDR2 YENEEA, per germline. V lost 5 bases and J 2 bases, leaving 6 bases between the germline ends. The CDR3 is made up of 13 amino acids. The DNA for the CDR3 is TGTGCCAGCAGCCGGGACAACACCGGGGAGCTGTTTTTT. Amino acid sequence: CASSRDNTGELFF.

This rearrangement joins TRBV10-2 to TRBJ2-2; 9 nucleotides agree with TRBD2. The J segment lost 4 bases and the V segment lost 8 bases, leaving 8 bases of the junction unmatched. Germline V gene lookup returns CDR1 WSHSY and CDR2 SAAADI. This CDR3 comprises 15 residues. In nucleotides, the CDR3 is TGCGCCAGCCGGCGGGGGGGGGCCACCACCGGGGAGCTGTTTTTT. Amino acid sequence: CASRRGGATTGELFF.

The chain joins TRBV28 to TRBJ1-2; D unclear. Per germline, CDR1 MDHEN and CDR2 SYDVKM. This CDR3 comprises 15 residues. The V end was cut by 5 bases, the J end by 3 bases, with 16 bases between. CDR3 protein: CASSPTPRSYYGYTF. CDR3 coding DNA: TGTGCCAGCAGTCCCACCCCGCGCAGCTACTATGGCTACACCTTC.

V gene TRBV7-9 combines with J gene TRBJ1-1; a possible D gene is TRBD1 (5 bases). From germline, CDR1 is SEHNR and CDR2 FQNEAQ (reference sequence). The CDR3 has 13 residues. Trimming removed 8 bases from V and 4 bases from J, with 14 bases in between. This CDR3 is CASGRGTGTEAFF. CDR3 DNA: TGTGCCAGCGGGAGGGGAACGGGCACTGAAGCTTTCTTT.

The chain employs TRBV5-1 and TRBJ1-2; D might be TRBD1 (6 bases). The CDR3 extends over 13 amino acids. Germline CDR1 and CDR2: SGHRS and YFSETQ. Trimming pared 4 bases from V and 4 bases from J, leaving 11 bases between. The CDR3 loop is CASSGGHRYGYTF. The CDR3 coding sequence is TGCGCCAGCAGCGGGGGACACCGCTATGGCTACACCTTC.

The rearrangement uses TRBV9 and TRBJ2-7, with D maybe TRBD2 (5 bases). The V end was cut by 4 bases, the J end by 3 bases, with 14 bases between. The germline gives CDR1 SGDLS, CDR2 YYNGEE. There are 14 residues in the CDR3. The CDR3 region has the DNA TGTGCCAGCAGCCCGGCTAGCTTGGACTACGAGCAGTACTTC. Translated, it gives CASSPASLDYEQYF.

The CDR3: CASSLTSGADTQYF. CDR3 bases: TGTGCCAGCAGCTTAACTAGCGGGGCAGATACGCAGTATTTT. The V gene is TRBV7-3, the J gene TRBJ2-3; 8 nucleotides agree with TRBD2. Germline assignment: CDR1 SGHTA and CDR2 FQGTGA. The CDR3 has 14 amino acids. J gave up 4 bases and V 0 bases, and 0 bases lay outside the gene matches.

This clone was found once. V usage is TRBV11-3 and J usage is TRBJ1-1; tentatively, D is TRBD1 (5 bases). CDR1 and CDR2 (germline): SGHNT, YENEEA. Trimming took off 5 bases at V and 1 base at J, with 11 bases between the two ends. The CDR3 is made up of 14 amino acids. The DNA of the CDR3 is TGTGCCAGCAGCCCAGGGACCGGGAACACTGAAGCTTTCTTT. Translated: CASSPGTGNTEAFF.

This sequence joins TRBV4-3 and TRBJ2-4; 10 bases are shared with TRBD2. The CDR3 is made up of 22 amino acids. Germline V gene lookup returns CDR1 LGHNA and CDR2 YSLEER. V gave up 1 base and J gave up 2 bases; unmatched junction bases: 20. CDR3 DNA sequence: TGCGCCAGCAGCCAAGCCCGCTTCAGGCAGCGGGGGGGCAGTGGGTCCAAAAACATTCAGTACTTC. This encodes CASSQARFRQRGGSGSKNIQYF.

This clone showed up just a few times. The rearrangement joins TRBV7-9 to TRBJ1-1, with D unresolved. Trimming left V 3 bases short and J 10 bases short, with 15 bases between. Germline CDR1 is SEHNR and CDR2 is FQNEAQ (reference sequence). The CDR3 loop spans 13 amino acids. In nucleotides, the CDR3 is TGTGCCAGCAGCTTGGAAAGCCGGGAGGGAGCTTTCTTT. It codes for CASSLESREGAFF.

The chain combines TRBV5-1 with TRBJ2-2, with a tentative D call TRBD1 (6 bases). Trimming stripped 2 bases from V and 6 bases from J, with 8 bases between. The CDR3 length is 13 residues. The germline gives CDR1 SGHRS, CDR2 YFSETQ. The CDR3 is CASSFSGAGELFF. The CDR3 nucleotides are TGCGCCAGCAGCTTCTCAGGGGCCGGGGAGCTGTTTTTT.

The V and J genes are TRBV2 and TRBJ2-3; D not resolved. Trimming pared 1 base from V and 14 bases from J, leaving 19 bases between. The CDR3 has 14 amino acids. Germline V CDR1 and CDR2: SNHLY, FYNNEI. CDR3 residues: CASSEEVWTATPYF. The DNA for the CDR3 is TGTGCCAGCAGTGAAGAGGTATGGACCGCTACCCCGTATTTT.

This chain connects TRBV5-8 to TRBJ2-2; maybe TRBD1 (5 bases). Deletions cut 1 base from V and 4 bases from J, with 5 bases between. Germline CDR1 is SGHTS and CDR2 is YDEGEE. This CDR3 is built from 13 residues. CDR3 DNA sequence: TGTGCCAGCAGCTTGCAGGGCACCGGGGAGCTGTTTTTT. It codes for CASSLQGTGELFF.

The rearrangement links TRBV21-1 to TRBJ2-7; the table gives TRBD2 as D, unverified against the DNA. TRBV21-1 is given as a pseudogene. The CDR3 contains 15 residues. CDR3 DNA: TGTGCCAGCAGCAAATCCTCGCGGGAGCAATACGAGCAGTACTTC. Translation: CASSKSSREQYEQYF.

This chain links TRBV7-9 with TRBJ2-3, with TRBD2 matching over 9 bases. V gave up 8 bases and J gave up 1 base; unmatched junction bases: 4. Germline loops: CDR1 SEHNR, CDR2 FQNEAQ (reference sequence). The CDR3 runs to 14 residues. The CDR3 sequence is CASFPSGGTDTQYF. The CDR3 DNA follows: TGTGCCAGCTTCCCTAGCGGGGGCACAGATACGCAGTATTTT.

Worth noting for this clone: Other DNA sequences in the same sample also yield this CDR3. The rearrangement joins TRBV27 to TRBJ1-1; 7 nucleotides agree with TRBD1. CDR3 length: 14 residues. Per the germline V gene, CDR1 is MNHEY and CDR2 is SMNVEV (reference sequence). J was trimmed by 11 bases and V by 4 bases; bases with no gene match: 13. The CDR3 reads CASSYATGSHQAFF. CDR3 bases: TGTGCCAGCAGTTACGCGACAGGGTCCCACCAGGCTTTCTTT.

The rearrangement links TRBV27 to TRBJ1-3; D uncertain. Germline CDR1 reads MNHEY; CDR2 reads SMNVEV (reference sequence). The germline V and J ends were trimmed by 2 bases and 1 base, with 3 bases remaining between them. The CDR3 sequence is 13 residues long. The CDR3 nucleotides are TGTGCCAGCAGTTTAGATTCTGGAAACACCATATATTTT. Translating gives CASSLDSGNTIYF.

A word on this clone: The junction differs from germline at one of its ends, possibly a read error. CDR3 sequence reads: CASSIAGTSPYGYTF. CDR3 sequence (DNA): TGTGCCAGCAGCATAGCCGGGACCTCTCCCTATGGCTACACCTTC. This chain joins TRBV7-2 and TRBJ1-2, with a possible D match to TRBD1 (5 bases). Germline CDR1 is SGHTA and CDR2 is FQGNSA. The CDR3 is 15 residues long.

This sequence joins TRBV12-5 and TRBJ2-1, with D uncertain. Trimming took 5 bases from V and 8 from J, leaving 7 bases between them. The CDR3 has 11 residues. Germline loops: CDR1 LGHNT, CDR2 FRNRAP. The CDR3 spells CASGRAHEQFF. The CDR3 DNA sequence: TGTGCTAGTGGTAGGGCACATGAGCAGTTCTTC.

V gene TRBV10-3 combines with J gene TRBJ1-1; no clear D. The germline V gene has CDR1 ENHRY and CDR2 SYGVKD. V lost 6 bases and J lost 3, with 11 bases in between. This CDR3 has 13 amino acids. Here the CDR3 reads CAIRPREDTEAFF. CDR3 bases: TGTGCCATCAGACCTCGAGAGGACACTGAAGCTTTCTTT.

The CDR3 region is CASSLATAYSPLHF. For the CDR3, the DNA is TGTGCCAGCAGCTTAGCCACCGCTTATTCACCCCTCCACTTT. This chain joins TRBV11-2 and TRBJ1-6, with D uncertain. CDR1 is SGHAT, CDR2 FQNNGV, per germline. The CDR3 has 14 residues. Trimming cost V 1 base and J 8 bases, with 9 bases left between them.

This sequence joins TRBV7-2 and TRBJ1-1, with 7 bases fitting TRBD1. The CDR3 runs 14 residues. V shed 3 bases and J 5 bases; nucleotides not matched to a gene: 6. Germline V lookup: CDR1 SGHTA, CDR2 FQGNSA. CDR3 region: CASSFNRGRTEAFF. The CDR3 nucleotides are TGTGCCAGCAGCTTCAACAGGGGAAGGACTGAAGCTTTCTTT.